The sequence of this T cell receptor (beta chain) was determined in a study of cytotoxic CD8 clonotypes in ibrutinib-treated CLL. Study-level background: The average sample held around 280,000 productive templates and 94,082 productive rearrangements.

As input for TCR beta libraries, approximately 2.1 micrograms of genomic DNA came from cryopreserved PBMCs. Study outcomes and limitations: Private clonotypes, not public ones, expanded at ibrutinib response.

Comments on this clone: Antigen: not known.

Method: immunoSEQ multiplex PCR; TCRdb's copy keeps in-frame clones and lacks some. The sample has 150,000 or so clones, 81% seen once. This CDR3 comprises 15 residues. Trimming shortened V by 6 bases and J by 7 bases, and 19 bases separated the two germline ends. In germline, CDR1 is MNHEY, CDR2 SVGAGI. The gene calls are TRBV6-5 and TRBJ2-1; tentatively, D is TRBD1 or TRBD2 (5 bases each). Sequencing used PBMCs, obtained after 12 months of ibrutinib treatment. This TCR was recovered from a human donor with chronic lymphocytic leukemia. CDR3 residues: CASRRLTGQANEQFF. In DNA, the CDR3 is TGTGCCAGCAGGCGCCTTACGGGGCAGGCTAATGAGCAGTTCTTC.